What follows is one T cell receptor (beta chain) and its context. The record originates from a study of blood T cell repertoires in COVID-19. CDR1 and CDR2 from the germline V gene are SGHDN and FVKESK. CDR3 size: 16 residues. V trimming: 1 base; J trimming: 8 bases; junction bases outside the gene matches: 4. TCRdb's table, derived via immunoSEQ multiplex PCR, lists solely in-frame clones and lacks some. The sample has under 350,000 clones, about four fifths seen once. This chain uses TRBV14 with TRBJ2-1, with 14 bases aligning to TRBD2. The sequencing sample was made of peripheral blood. The source is a woman aged 45-59 years who had recovered from COVID-19. The CDR3 DNA reads TGTGCCAGCAGCCAAGTTGGGACTAGCGGGAGCTATGAGCAGTTCTTC. This gives the protein CASSQVGTSGSYEQFF.